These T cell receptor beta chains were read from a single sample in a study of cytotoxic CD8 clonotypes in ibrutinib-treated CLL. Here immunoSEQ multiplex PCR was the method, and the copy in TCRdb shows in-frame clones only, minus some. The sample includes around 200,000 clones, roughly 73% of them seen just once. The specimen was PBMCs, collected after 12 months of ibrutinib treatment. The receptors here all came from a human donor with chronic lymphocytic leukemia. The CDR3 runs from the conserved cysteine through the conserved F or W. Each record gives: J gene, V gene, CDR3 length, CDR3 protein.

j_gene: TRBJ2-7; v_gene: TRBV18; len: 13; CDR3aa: CASSPPGPDEQYF
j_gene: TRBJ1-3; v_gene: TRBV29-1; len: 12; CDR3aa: CSAAGAGNTIYF
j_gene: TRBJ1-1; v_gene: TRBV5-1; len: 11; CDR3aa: CASSTGIEAFF
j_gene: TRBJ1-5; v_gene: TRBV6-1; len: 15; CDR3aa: CASSEGTASNQPQHF
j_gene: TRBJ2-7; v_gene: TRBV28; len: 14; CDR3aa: CASTNIRISYEQYF
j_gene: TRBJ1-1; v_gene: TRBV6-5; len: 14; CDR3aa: CASSYSMRRGGAFF
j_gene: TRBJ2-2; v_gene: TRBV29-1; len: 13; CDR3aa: CSVYVRTPGELFF
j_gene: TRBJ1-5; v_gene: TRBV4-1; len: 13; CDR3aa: CASSQGQNQPQHF
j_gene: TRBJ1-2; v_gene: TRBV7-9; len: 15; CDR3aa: CASSFGTPNNYGYTF
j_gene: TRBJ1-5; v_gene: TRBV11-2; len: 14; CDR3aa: CASSLGGSNQPQHF
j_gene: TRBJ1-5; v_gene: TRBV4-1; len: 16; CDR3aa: CASSQDRANSNQPQHF
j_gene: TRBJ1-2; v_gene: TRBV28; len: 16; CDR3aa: CASSPAGLDEVYGYTF
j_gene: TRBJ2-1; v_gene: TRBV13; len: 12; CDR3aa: CASRASPEEQFF
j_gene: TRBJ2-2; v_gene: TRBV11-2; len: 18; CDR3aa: CASSLRLAGARSTGELFF
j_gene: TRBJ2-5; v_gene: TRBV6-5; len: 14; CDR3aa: CASSRSTGGVAQYF
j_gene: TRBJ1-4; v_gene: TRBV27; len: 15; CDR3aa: CASSFRQGTNEKLFF
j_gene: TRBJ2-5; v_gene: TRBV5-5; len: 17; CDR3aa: CASSFVQGLARTETQYF